This T cell receptor (beta chain) stems from a study of T cells in Graves' hyperthyroidism and ophthalmopathy. Each diagnosis drew on symptoms, thyroxine, TRAb, thyroid ultrasound and orbital computed tomography findings. Per germline, CDR1 DFQATT and CDR2 SNEGSKA (reference sequence). CDR3 length equals 17 residues. Unmatched junction bases numbered 10, after V lost 4 bases and J lost 3 bases. Amplification yielded TCR beta CDR3 regions, with RNA transcripts as the source. Primed by the HTBI set, a first-round RT-PCR was run on the TCR CDR3. One entry per CDR3 protein results from TCRdb running MiXCR on the multiplex PCR reads. The sample comprises more than 450,000 distinct CDR3 sequences, 20% of which are singletons, and less than 55% rests with the top ten.

The genes are TRBV20-1 and TRBJ2-3; 13 bases match TRBD2. What was sequenced was blood. The receptor comes from a man between 35 and 55 years old with Graves' ophthalmopathy. The CDR3 sequence: CSAMTSGGPGRTDTQYF. As DNA, the CDR3 is TGCAGTGCTATGACTAGCGGGGGGCCCGGGAGAACAGATACGCAGTATTTT.